This T cell receptor beta chain was found in a study of memory CD8 T cells in hepatitis C reinfection. Overall study context: Peak reinfection samples were taken 3 to 8 weeks after detection.

The CDR3 is 17 amino acids. Trimming took off 2 bases at V and 4 bases at J, with 22 bases between the two ends. Per germline, CDR1 SGHNT and CDR2 YYREEE (reference sequence). Time point of the sample: peak reinfection, 3 to 8 weeks after reinfection detection. Sorted cells were sequenced directly ex vivo without any in vitro expansion. Donors were people who inject drugs in the Montreal HEPCO cohort. Profiled with immunoSEQ multiplex PCR; TCRdb holds only in-frame clones, not every one. The repertoire holds under 50,000 clones, with around 89% as singletons. The clonotype comes from a man aged 18 to 29 with hepatitis C virus infection. This chain connects TRBV5-4 to TRBJ2-7; maybe TRBD2 (6 bases). The sequenced material came from naive CD8+ T cells sorted from blood. This CDR3 reads CASSFWVGGGGSYEQYF. The CDR3 coding sequence is TGTGCCAGCAGCTTTTGGGTGGGGGGAGGAGGATCGTACGAGCAGTACTTC.